These 28 T cell receptor beta chains originate from one sample sequenced in a study of T cell responses to AZD1222 COVID-19 vaccine. Here immunoSEQ multiplex PCR was the method, and the copy in TCRdb shows in-frame clones only, minus some. The table includes 150,000 or so clones, over 90% detected once. The material sequenced was peripheral blood, taken on day 0 of AZD1222 vaccination. The receptors stem from an adult in good health.

The chain combines TRBV11-2 with TRBJ2-3; 7 bases are a match to TRBD2. Per the germline V gene, CDR1 is SGHAT and CDR2 is FQNNGV. This CDR3 has 12 residues. Trimming removed 2 bases from V and 9 bases from J; junction bases left unmatched: 2. The CDR3: CASSLSGTTQYF. The CDR3 DNA reads TGTGCCAGCAGCTTAAGCGGGACGACGCAGTATTTT.

The chain carries TRBV29-1 and TRBJ2-3, with D perhaps TRBD1 (5 bases). Per the germline V gene, CDR1 is SQVTM and CDR2 is ANQGSEA. V was shortened by 4 bases and J by 2 bases, with 7 bases between the two germline ends. The CDR3 is made up of 12 amino acids. CDR3 coding DNA: TGCAGCGTTGCGACAGACACAGATACGCAGTATTTT. It specifies CSVATDTDTQYF.

The CDR3 spells CAISDRETQYF. For the CDR3, the DNA is TGTGCCATCAGTGATCGAGAGACCCAGTACTTC. The J gene is TRBJ2-5, the V gene TRBV10-3; D not resolved. V shed 3 bases and J shed 4 bases, with 3 bases lying between them. This CDR3 spans 11 amino acids. Per the germline V gene, CDR1 is ENHRY and CDR2 is SYGVKD.

The chain recombines TRBV19 with TRBJ2-3; D possibly corresponds to TRBD1 (6 bases). The V and J ends lost 7 bases and 4 bases respectively, with 15 bases between them. CDR1 and CDR2 from the germline V gene are LNHDA and SQIVND (reference sequence). The CDR3 has 14 residues. The CDR3 loop reads CASTFRGSADTQYF. The CDR3 bases are TGTGCCAGTACCTTCAGGGGAAGTGCAGATACGCAGTATTTT.

V is TRBV7-2 and J is TRBJ1-5; the match to TRBD1 covers 7 bases. Germline assignment: CDR1 SGHTA and CDR2 FQGNSA. After removal of 1 base from V and 5 bases from J, the junction contained 8 bases not matched to a gene. This CDR3 has 16 amino acids. This CDR3 is CASSLEGARGYQPQHF. The CDR3 DNA follows: TGTGCCAGCAGCTTAGAAGGCGCCAGGGGGTATCAGCCCCAGCATTTT. Drawing the rest from reference TRBV7-2 and TRBJ1-5, the complete variable domain is GAGVSQSPSNKVTEKGKDVELRCDPISGHTALYWYRQSLGQGLEFLIYFQGNSAPDKSGLPSDRFSAERTGGSVSTLTIQRTQQEDSAVYLCASSLEGARGYQPQHFGDGTRLSIL.

The chain uses TRBV2 and TRBJ1-1; a possible D gene is TRBD1 (5 bases). The CDR3 is 15 residues long. The germline V gene encodes CDR1 SNHLY and CDR2 FYNNEI. Trimming took off 7 bases at V and 3 bases at J, with 18 bases between the two ends. CDR3 nucleotides: TGTGCCAGCACCAGGGATAGGGGTAGGGACACTGAAGCTTTCTTT. Its translation: CASTRDRGRDTEAFF. The full variable domain, its missing parts supplied by reference TRBV2 and TRBJ1-1, is EPEVTQTPSHQVTQMGQEVILRCVPISNHLYFYWYRQILGQKVEFLVSFYNNEISEKSEIFDDQFSVERPDGSNFTLKIRSTKLEDSAMYFCASTRDRGRDTEAFFGQGTRLTVV.

The chain uses TRBV9 and TRBJ2-7; a possible D gene is TRBD1 (7 bases). Deletions cut 3 bases from V and 2 bases from J, with 12 bases between. This CDR3 contains 14 residues. CDR1 and CDR2 (germline): SGDLS, YYNGEE. CDR3 coding DNA: TGTGCCAGCAGCGCAGGGGGGAGTCCCTACGAGCAGTACTTC. Translated: CASSAGGSPYEQYF.

CDR3 sequence: CASSQDRGRGSNEQFF. CDR3 bases: TGTGCCAGCAGCCAAGATCGAGGGAGGGGGTCGAATGAGCAGTTCTTC. This chain joins TRBV3-1 (or the pseudogene TRBV3-2) and TRBJ2-1; perhaps TRBD2 as D (7 bases). The CDR3 has 16 residues. CDR1 LGHDT and CDR2 YNNKEL come from the germline V gene (reference sequence). V gave up 0 bases and J gave up 7 bases, with 16 bases separating them.

This chain connects TRBV29-1 to TRBJ1-1; TRBD1 agrees at 9 bases. This CDR3 comprises 13 residues. The V gene end was trimmed by 7 bases and the J gene end by 5 bases; junction bases not matched to a gene: 8. Per germline, CDR1 SQVTM and CDR2 ANQGSEA. CDR3 residues: CSGNRGPRTEAFF. The CDR3 bases are TGCAGCGGAAACAGGGGGCCGAGGACTGAAGCTTTCTTT.

The chain carries TRBV10-3 and TRBJ2-7; 7 bases map to TRBD1. Germline CDR1 ENHRY, CDR2 SYGVKD. This CDR3 is 13 amino acids long. The J segment lost 5 bases and the V segment lost 1 base, leaving 2 bases of the junction unmatched. The CDR3 DNA is TGTGCCATCAGTGAGTACAGGGGAAACGAGCAGTACTTC. It codes for CAISEYRGNEQYF.

The rearrangement links TRBV29-1 to TRBJ2-2; D remains ambiguous. CDR1 and CDR2 from the germline V gene are SQVTM and ANQGSEA. V was pared by 4 bases and J by 0 bases, with 9 bases between. The CDR3 loop spans 14 amino acids. CDR3: CSVAKTTNTGELFF. Written as DNA, the CDR3 is TGCAGCGTTGCGAAAACTACGAACACCGGGGAGCTGTTTTTT.

The chain links TRBV19 to TRBJ2-6; D gene uncertain. From germline, CDR1 is LNHDA and CDR2 SQIVND (reference sequence). CDR3 length: 16 amino acids. Trimming removed 0 bases from V and 0 bases from J, with 6 bases in between. The DNA of the CDR3 is TGTGCCAGTAGTATAGATGATCTCTCTGGGGCCAACGTCCTGACTTTC. This gives the protein CASSIDDLSGANVLTF.

Only one count was recorded for this clone. The chain couples TRBV7-3 to TRBJ2-1; no clear D gene. Germline CDR1 SGHTA, CDR2 FQGTGA. The V gene lost 7 bases and the J gene lost 5 bases, with 12 bases spanning the gap. This CDR3 contains 13 residues. CDR3 DNA: TGTGCCAGCAACCGACCCGGTGACAATGAGCAGTTCTTC. Its translation: CASNRPGDNEQFF.

The rearrangement links TRBV7-9 to TRBJ2-7; 8 nucleotides line up with TRBD1. Unmatched junction bases numbered 9, after V lost 4 bases and J lost 4 bases. This CDR3 spans 15 amino acids. Looked up from germline, CDR1 is SEHNR and CDR2 is FQNEAQ (reference sequence). The CDR3: CASSYPGQGSYEQYF. CDR3 nucleotide sequence: TGTGCCAGCAGCTATCCTGGACAGGGATCTTACGAGCAGTACTTC.

The chain links TRBV18 to TRBJ2-7; 7 nucleotides align to TRBD1. V lost 3 bases and J lost 2; bases outside the gene matches: 4. Germline V CDR1 and CDR2: KGHSH, LQKENI. The CDR3 loop spans 14 amino acids. CDR3 protein: CASSPATGPYEQYF. CDR3 nucleotides: TGTGCCAGCTCACCCGCGACAGGGCCCTACGAGCAGTACTTC.

The V call is TRBV6-5, the J call TRBJ1-5; maybe TRBD1 (5 bases). V gave up 2 bases and J gave up 7 bases, with 9 bases separating them. The CDR3 is 13 residues long. Germline assignment: CDR1 MNHEY and CDR2 SVGAGI. In DNA form, the CDR3 reads TGTGCCAGCAGTTACGCCAGGGACCAGCCCCAGCATTTT. This encodes CASSYARDQPQHF.

The rearrangement links TRBV2 to TRBJ1-2; 9 bases match TRBD1. This CDR3 is built from 14 residues. In germline, CDR1 is SNHLY, CDR2 FYNNEI. V trimming: 5 bases; J trimming: 7 bases; junction bases outside the gene matches: 8. The CDR3 is CASSSDRGAGGYTF. DNA for the CDR3: TGTGCCAGCAGTTCCGACAGGGGGGCTGGTGGCTACACCTTC.

This chain joins TRBV14 and TRBJ2-5; 8 bases agree with TRBD1. The J segment lost 1 base and the V segment lost 2 bases, leaving 3 bases of the junction unmatched. Per the germline V gene, CDR1 is SGHDN and CDR2 is FVKESK. The CDR3 is made up of 15 amino acids. Here the CDR3 reads CASSQRDRFQETQYF. For the CDR3, the DNA is TGTGCCAGCAGCCAACGGGACAGGTTCCAAGAGACCCAGTACTTC.

The rearrangement uses TRBV21-1 and TRBJ1-6. TRBV21-1 corresponds to a pseudogene. This CDR3 spans 15 amino acids. The CDR3, as DNA: TGTGCCAGCAGCAAAAAATACCCGAGTGGGGCACCCCTCCACTTT. Its translation is CASSKKYPSGAPLHF.

The chain links TRBV19 to TRBJ2-3, with D possibly matching TRBD1 (6 bases). This CDR3 has 13 residues. V was cut by 6 bases and J by 2 bases, with 9 bases left in between. Germline CDR1 LNHDA, CDR2 SQIVND (reference sequence). The CDR3 reads CASRDRITDTQYF. The CDR3 bases are TGTGCCAGTAGAGACAGGATCACAGATACGCAGTATTTT.

The chain recombines TRBV7-9 with TRBJ2-7; 7 bases match TRBD1. The J segment lost 6 bases and the V segment lost 0 bases, leaving 2 bases of the junction unmatched. This CDR3 comprises 13 residues. The germline gives CDR1 SEHNR, CDR2 FQNEAQ (reference sequence). CDR3 DNA sequence: TGTGCCAGCAGCTTAGCGCCAGGGGGCGAGCAGTACTTC. This sequence encodes CASSLAPGGEQYF.

The chain joins TRBV7-2 to TRBJ2-1, with 7 bases lining up with TRBD2. After removal of 0 bases from V and 4 bases from J, the junction contained 6 bases not matched to a gene. There are 16 residues in the CDR3. Germline CDR1 SGHTA, CDR2 FQGNSA. The CDR3, as DNA: TGTGCCAGCAGCTTAGCGCTGGGGGGGGGTTACAATGAGCAGTTCTTC. Translated: CASSLALGGGYNEQFF.

This chain connects TRBV6-5 to TRBJ2-2; tentatively, D is TRBD1 (6 bases). Looked up from germline, CDR1 is MNHEY and CDR2 is SVGAGI. The V end was cut by 6 bases, the J end by 2 bases, with 13 bases between. The CDR3 is 15 amino acids. This CDR3 is CASSRGQKNTGELFF. CDR3 DNA: TGTGCCAGCAGCAGAGGACAGAAAAACACCGGGGAGCTGTTTTTT.

The table lists this clone with a count of one. This chain uses TRBV3-1 (or the pseudogene TRBV3-2) with TRBJ1-2; 9 positions agree with TRBD1. Germline lookup yields CDR1 LGHDT and CDR2 YNNKEL (reference sequence). After removal of 4 bases from V and 4 bases from J, the junction contained 10 bases not matched to a gene. CDR3 length: 16 amino acids. CDR3 sequence: CASSLEQGAHRYGYTF. CDR3 bases: TGTGCCAGCAGCCTTGAACAGGGGGCGCACCGCTATGGCTACACCTTC.

The chain is built from TRBV15 and TRBJ1-2, with D possibly TRBD1 on 5 matching bases. The V gene lost 6 bases and the J gene lost 3 bases, with 8 bases spanning the gap. The germline V gene has CDR1 LNHNV and CDR2 YYDKDF (reference sequence). This CDR3 comprises 12 residues. CDR3 sequence: CATSQGDYGYTF. The CDR3 DNA is TGTGCCACCAGTCAGGGAGACTATGGCTACACCTTC.

This sequence joins TRBV3-1 (or the pseudogene TRBV3-2) and TRBJ1-1, with 7 bases lining up with TRBD1. Germline V CDR1 and CDR2: LGHDT, YNNKEL (reference sequence). J gave up 1 base and V 1 base, and 3 bases lay outside the gene matches. CDR3 length: 15 residues. The DNA for the CDR3 is TGTGCCAGCAGCCAAGCCTACAGGGGGAACACTGAAGCTTTCTTT. This codes for CASSQAYRGNTEAFF.

The chain carries TRBV12-3 or TRBV12-4 and TRBJ1-2, with unresolved D. V lost 8 bases to trimming and J lost 2 bases, with 6 bases between them. This CDR3 comprises 11 residues. CDR3 DNA: TGTGCCAGCCTTACGAACTATGGCTACACCTTC. It is translated as CASLTNYGYTF.

The CDR3 region is CASRQENTDTQYF. Here the CDR3 DNA reads TGTGCCAGCAGACAGGAGAACACAGATACGCAGTATTTT. The chain employs TRBV6-5 and TRBJ2-3; tentative D call: TRBD1 (5 bases). The germline V gene encodes CDR1 MNHEY and CDR2 SVGAGI. The V end lost 6 bases, the J end lost 2 bases, and 9 bases lay between the germline ends. This CDR3 is 13 amino acids long.